Sequencing of this TCR beta chain was carried out in a study of tumor-infiltrating lymphocytes in primary liver carcinoma. Study outcomes and limitations: A significantly higher top-250-clone fraction was found in tumors than in blood (p = 0.039). Just about 7-24% of leading clones were found in every one of five regions. Tumor-adjacent and tumor-blood pairs overlapped less than tumor region pairs did.

The CDR3 totals 15 residues. As concerns this clonotype: What it binds is unknown. Since no conserved phenylalanine or tryptophan closes the CDR3, a read error is the likely cause.

Investigators took RNA and DNA out together from approximately 22-30 mg of unsorted bulk tissue. Total RNA (roughly 550 ng) served as template for TCR beta cDNA synthesis primed by a constant-region primer. Three-round nested multiplex PCR performed with slightly modified ARM-PCR produced the TCR beta libraries. TRBV1-TRBV30 forward primers and a C-beta reverse primer were used in the first two PCR rounds, which each ran for about 10 cycles. TCRdb reprocessed the multiplex PCR reads with MiXCR, giving one entry per CDR3 protein. The sample carries about 21,000 distinct CDR3 sequences, roughly 78% recorded once.

This clonotype was obtained from a man aged 35 to 55 with primary liver carcinoma and hepatitis B virus infection. Sequenced input: liver tumor tissue from sampling region 1. Subset indicated: tumor region T1, superior pole. The chain recombines TRBV12-3 or TRBV12-4 with TRBJ2-3, with 12 bases matching TRBD2. As DNA, the CDR3 is TGTGCTAGCAGGAAGACTAGCGGGAGCACTGATACGCAGTATTAT. This sequence encodes CASRKTSGSTDTQYY.